This is a list of T cell receptor beta chains from one sample in a study of glioma-infiltrating T cells after dendritic cell vaccination. Profiling relied on immunoSEQ multiplex PCR, and the TCRdb table lists in-frame clones only, not all of them. The table shows 99,000 or so clones, with around 89% occurring only once. This sample comprised blood, obtained after dendritic cell vaccination. The receptors were sampled from a human donor with glioblastoma. Each CDR3 is given with its conserved first and last residue. The order of the fields is J gene, V gene, clone size, D gene, CDR3 protein, CDR3 DNA. The D gene is left open where the match is weak. Clone size is shown for a subset of rows, as once, few, many or a class of expanded clone.

J: TRBJ2-1; V: TRBV7-2; size: .; D: TRBD2; CDR3: CASSRVGGLVYNEQFF; DNA: TGTGCCAGCAGCCGAGTTGGGGGACTAGTCTACAATGAGCAGTTCTTC
J: TRBJ2-1; V: TRBV7-3; size: .; D: TRBD2; CDR3: CASSSGLARGNEQFF; DNA: TGTGCCAGCAGCTCGGGACTAGCCAGGGGCAATGAGCAGTTCTTC
J: TRBJ1-2; V: TRBV5-4; size: .; D: .; CDR3: CASRHGGGLVYGYTF; DNA: TGTGCCAGCAGGCATGGGGGGGGGCTCGTCTATGGCTACACCTTC
J: TRBJ2-7; V: TRBV30; size: .; D: .; CDR3: CASTRRGSAYEQYF; DNA: TGTGCCTCCACCCGTCGGGGGTCGGCCTACGAGCAGTACTTC
J: TRBJ2-6; V: TRBV9; size: .; D: .; CDR3: CASSGGGPGANVLTF; DNA: TGTGCCAGCAGCGGAGGAGGCCCTGGGGCCAACGTCCTGACTTTC
J: TRBJ1-2; V: TRBV6-4; size: .; D: .; CDR3: CASSSGIGYTF; DNA: TGTGCCAGCAGCTCTGGCATCGGCTACACCTTC
J: TRBJ2-1; V: TRBV27; size: .; D: .; CDR3: CASSLSKAGYNEQFF; DNA: TGTGCCAGCAGTTTATCGAAGGCGGGTTACAATGAGCAGTTCTTC
J: TRBJ2-5; V: TRBV5-4; size: .; D: .; CDR3: CASSSTRMESETQYF; DNA: TGTGCCAGCAGCTCAACCAGGATGGAATCGGAGACCCAGTACTTC
J: TRBJ1-6; V: TRBV2; size: few; D: TRBD1; CDR3: CASSDVRQGAGSPLHF; DNA: TGTGCCAGCAGTGACGTTCGACAGGGGGCAGGTTCACCCCTCCACTTT
J: TRBJ2-3; V: TRBV10-1; size: .; D: TRBD2; CDR3: CASSGRSSGGLTTDTQYF; DNA: TGCGCCAGCAGTGGCAGGTCTAGCGGGGGACTCACGACAGATACGCAGTATTTT
J: TRBJ2-2; V: TRBV7-8; size: .; D: .; CDR3: CASSTEGAETGELFF; DNA: TGTGCCAGCAGCACGGAAGGGGCTGAGACCGGGGAGCTGTTTTTT
J: TRBJ2-5; V: TRBV29-1; size: .; D: TRBD2; CDR3: CSASSGSRQETQYF; DNA: TGCAGCGCTAGTAGCGGGAGTCGTCAAGAGACCCAGTACTTC
J: TRBJ2-1; V: TRBV6-6; size: .; D: .; CDR3: CASSYLDSEQFF; DNA: TGTGCCAGCAGCTACCTGGACAGTGAGCAGTTCTTC
J: TRBJ1-6; V: TRBV4-1; size: .; D: .; CDR3: CASSQDGTVKSPLHF; DNA: TGCGCCAGCAGCCAAGATGGTACAGTAAAATCCCCCCTCCACTTT
J: TRBJ2-5; V: TRBV2; size: .; D: .; CDR3: CASSDGRGKETQYF; DNA: TGTGCCAGCAGTGATGGGCGGGGAAAAGAGACCCAGTACTTC
J: TRBJ2-6; V: TRBV7-3; size: once; D: .; CDR3: CASSLRGRGLSGANVLTF; DNA: TGTGCCAGCAGCTTAAGGGGCAGGGGCCTCTCTGGGGCCAACGTCCTGACTTTC
J: TRBJ1-1; V: TRBV9; size: few; D: .; CDR3: CPNGGTKLTEAFF; DNA: TGTCCCAACGGGGGGACTAAGCTCACTGAAGCTTTCTTT
J: TRBJ2-5; V: TRBV7-3; size: .; D: TRBD2; CDR3: CASSLTPGTSGISTETQYF; DNA: TGTGCCAGCAGCTTAACTCCAGGGACTAGCGGGATTAGCACAGAGACCCAGTACTTC
J: TRBJ2-2; V: TRBV5-1; size: .; D: TRBD2; CDR3: CASSPIGGGPTGELFF; DNA: TGCGCCAGCAGCCCTATTGGCGGGGGGCCCACCGGGGAGCTGTTTTTT
J: TRBJ2-1; V: TRBV19; size: .; D: TRBD2; CDR3: CASSHGRAYNEQFF; DNA: TGTGCCAGTAGTCACGGGAGGGCCTACAATGAGCAGTTCTTC
J: TRBJ2-7; V: TRBV11-3; size: .; D: .; CDR3: CASSLAYEQYF; DNA: TGTGCCAGCAGCCTCGCCTACGAGCAGTACTTC
J: TRBJ2-5; V: TRBV7-2; size: .; D: TRBD2; CDR3: CASSFSPGGQETQYF; DNA: TGTGCCAGCAGCTTCTCCCCGGGAGGTCAAGAGACCCAGTACTTC
J: TRBJ2-1; V: TRBV6-5; size: .; D: TRBD2; CDR3: CASSYERGGGNEQFF; DNA: TGTGCCAGCAGTTACGAGCGGGGGGGCGGCAATGAGCAGTTCTTC
J: TRBJ2-2; V: TRBV6-5; size: .; D: .; CDR3: CASSYSRQVPTGELFF; DNA: TGTGCCAGCAGTTACTCTCGGCAGGTTCCTACCGGGGAGCTGTTTTTT
J: TRBJ1-3; V: TRBV20-1; size: .; D: TRBD1; CDR3: CSAVTGSTIYF; DNA: TGCAGTGCTGTGACAGGGAGCACCATATATTTT
J: TRBJ2-7; V: TRBV5-1; size: .; D: TRBD1; CDR3: CASSSGQPGSYEQYF; DNA: TGCGCCAGCAGTTCGGGACAGCCCGGGTCCTACGAGCAGTACTTC
J: TRBJ2-5; V: TRBV6-1; size: .; D: TRBD2; CDR3: CASSEMLAGAAQYF; DNA: TGTGCCAGCAGTGAAATGTTAGCGGGGGCTGCCCAGTACTTC
J: TRBJ2-6; V: TRBV5-1; size: .; D: TRBD1; CDR3: CASSGYRGLSSGANVLTF; DNA: TGCGCCAGCAGCGGTTACAGGGGGCTAAGCTCTGGGGCCAACGTCCTGACTTTC
J: TRBJ2-7; V: TRBV5-1; size: .; D: TRBD1; CDR3: CASSLAGTGRGGEQYF; DNA: TGCGCCAGCAGCTTGGCCGGGACAGGACGGGGCGGCGAGCAGTACTTC
J: TRBJ1-4; V: TRBV25-1; size: .; D: .; CDR3: CASRRGFGEKLFF; DNA: TGTGCCAGCAGAAGGGGGTTTGGCGAAAAACTGTTTTTT
J: TRBJ2-1; V: TRBV30; size: .; D: TRBD2; CDR3: CAWSSSGGGYEQFF; DNA: TGTGCCTGGAGTTCCAGCGGGGGGGGGTATGAGCAGTTCTTC
J: TRBJ1-5; V: TRBV19; size: .; D: TRBD1; CDR3: CASSIDKQGLLGPQHF; DNA: TGTGCCAGTAGTATAGATAAACAGGGGCTCCTTGGGCCCCAGCATTTT
J: TRBJ2-7; V: TRBV9; size: .; D: .; CDR3: CASSVTQGGSEQYF; DNA: TGTGCCAGCAGCGTAACACAGGGGGGGAGCGAGCAGTACTTC
J: TRBJ2-1; V: TRBV6-5; size: .; D: TRBD2; CDR3: CASRTGTSGVNEQFF; DNA: TGTGCCAGCAGAACCGGGACTAGCGGAGTAAATGAGCAGTTCTTC
J: TRBJ2-3; V: TRBV9; size: .; D: TRBD2; CDR3: CASSAYSSSGSTDTQYF; DNA: TGTGCCAGCAGCGCCTACTCATCTAGCGGAAGCACAGATACGCAGTATTTT
J: TRBJ2-2; V: TRBV5-1; size: .; D: TRBD1; CDR3: CASSLASRQGAGELFF; DNA: TGCGCCAGCAGCTTGGCTTCTCGGCAGGGGGCCGGGGAGCTGTTTTTT
J: TRBJ1-1; V: TRBV7-8; size: .; D: .; CDR3: CASSLIGTAEAFF; DNA: TGTGCCAGCAGCTTAATTGGTACAGCTGAAGCTTTCTTT
J: TRBJ2-7; V: TRBV11-2; size: once; D: TRBD2; CDR3: CASSPGTSASFVQYF; DNA: TGTGCCAGCAGTCCCGGGACTAGCGCTAGCTTTGTGCAGTACTTC
J: TRBJ2-5; V: TRBV5-1; size: .; D: .; CDR3: CASSPGTQETQYF; DNA: TGCGCCAGCAGCCCAGGGACTCAAGAGACCCAGTACTTC
J: TRBJ2-1; V: TRBV11-3; size: .; D: .; CDR3: CASSLSKASNEQFF; DNA: TGTGCCAGCAGCTTATCCAAAGCGTCGAATGAGCAGTTCTTC
J: TRBJ1-1; V: TRBV5-1; size: .; D: TRBD1; CDR3: CASSLDRGNTEAFF; DNA: TGCGCCAGCAGCCTGGACAGGGGGAACACTGAAGCTTTCTTT